Described below is a single T cell receptor (beta chain) sequence and its context. With 8 bases clipped from V and 4 bases from J, the junction kept 9 bases outside the gene matches. Germline V gene lookup returns CDR1 SNHLY and CDR2 FYNNEI. The CDR3 spans 15 residues. This specimen belongs to a study of blood T cell repertoires in COVID-19. Original analysis: Nucleated cell counts were estimated from reference gene primer amplification. Sequencing was performed with immunoSEQ multiplex PCR; in TCRdb, only in-frame clones are kept and a portion is missing. That table furnishes V, J and clone size, whereas the DNA furnished D and trimming. Found here are more than 350,000 clones, around 87% of them singletons; the top ten hold more than 9%.

The TCR was taken from a young woman with COVID-19, enrolled during active disease. The V call is TRBV2, the J call TRBJ1-1; 11 nucleotides match TRBD1. What was sequenced was peripheral blood. The CDR3 here is CASAGTGGGSTEAFF. Here the CDR3 DNA reads TGTGCCAGCGCCGGGACAGGGGGAGGAAGCACTGAAGCTTTCTTT.